Listed below are T cell receptor beta chains from one sample, sequenced in a study of T cell changes during pregnancy in multiple sclerosis. The table came from immunoSEQ multiplex PCR; TCRdb's copy has only in-frame clones and leaves some out. The repertoire consists of fewer than 45,000 clones, with more than 75% occurring once and the leading ten covering more than 5.5%. The starting material was CD8+ T cells from peripheral blood mononuclear cells, obtained in the third trimester of pregnancy. The receptors come from a female donor with multiple sclerosis, enrolled in a pregnancy study. The CDR3 runs from the conserved cysteine through the conserved F or W. D genes are given only for firm matches. The size field is filled for only some rows; it gives once, few, many or a size class.

d_gene	abundance	v_gene	j_gene	CDR3aa	CDR3nt
-	-	TRBV28	TRBJ2-7	CATIPQGVDSGREQYF	TGTGCCACCATACCTCAAGGGGTGGACAGCGGCCGGGAGCAGTACTTC
TRBD2	-	TRBV11-2	TRBJ2-1	CASSPSEAGGLSYNEQFF	TGTGCCAGCAGCCCCAGTGAAGCGGGGGGGCTTTCCTACAATGAGCAGTTCTTC
TRBD2	-	TRBV28	TRBJ2-3	CASSFLAGAPTDTQYF	TGTGCCAGCAGTTTTCTAGCGGGGGCCCCCACAGATACGCAGTATTTT
TRBD1	-	TRBV9	TRBJ1-2	CASSGGQGATLPDYGYTF	TGTGCCAGCAGCGGGGGACAGGGGGCCACTCTGCCCGACTATGGCTACACCTTC
TRBD1	-	TRBV30	TRBJ2-7	CAWSTGQGVEQYF	TGTGCCTGGAGTACAGGACAGGGGGTCGAGCAGTACTTC
TRBD2	-	TRBV6-1	TRBJ2-1	CASSEASGGTNEQFF	TGTGCCAGCAGTGAAGCTAGCGGGGGGACTAATGAGCAGTTCTTC
TRBD1	-	TRBV4-3	TRBJ2-1	CASSQDPGGSYNEQFF	TGCGCCAGCAGCCAAGATCCAGGGGGCTCCTACAATGAGCAGTTCTTC
-	few	TRBV7-9	TRBJ2-7	CASSLSNRDYEQYF	TGTGCCAGCAGCTTATCGAACAGGGACTACGAGCAGTACTTC
TRBD1	-	TRBV13	TRBJ2-7	CASSPTGGVGSYEQYF	TGTGCCAGCAGCCCCACAGGGGGCGTTGGCTCCTACGAGCAGTACTTC
-	-	TRBV6-8	TRBJ2-2	CATPKSRGSPRNTGELFF	TGTGCCACCCCCAAGTCCCGGGGAAGCCCACGGAACACCGGGGAGCTGTTTTTT
TRBD1	-	TRBV30	TRBJ1-2	CAWGQGYYGYTF	TGTGCCTGGGGACAGGGCTATTATGGCTACACCTTC
TRBD1	-	TRBV10-3	TRBJ1-4	CAISNHWTGGERGEKLFF	TGTGCCATCAGTAACCATTGGACAGGGGGCGAAAGAGGTGAAAAACTGTTTTTT
TRBD2	-	TRBV6-4	TRBJ2-1	CASSDSRGTSGGAVDEQFF	TGTGCCAGCAGTGACTCAAGAGGGACTAGCGGGGGGGCGGTGGACGAGCAGTTCTTC
-	once	TRBV19	TRBJ2-7	CASSIIWRDEQYF	TGTGCCAGTAGTATTATTTGGAGGGACGAGCAGTACTTC
-	-	TRBV7-7	TRBJ2-2	CATRDDTGELFF	TGTGCTACCCGGGATGACACCGGGGAGCTGTTTTTT
-	-	TRBV11-2	TRBJ2-7	CASSLRVWEQYF	TGTGCCAGCAGCTTACGGGTTTGGGAGCAGTACTTC
-	-	TRBV19	TRBJ1-2	CASSPPDKTGYTF	TGTGCCAGTAGCCCCCCCGACAAAACAGGCTACACCTTC
TRBD2	-	TRBV5-1	TRBJ2-5	CASSGGLAGGPRSGETQYF	TGCGCCAGCAGCGGCGGACTAGCGGGGGGGCCGAGGTCCGGAGAGACCCAGTACTTC
-	few	TRBV7-2	TRBJ1-6	CASSLRGVGSPLHF	TGTGCCAGCAGCTTACGGGGAGTAGGGTCACCCCTCCACTTT
-	-	TRBV15	TRBJ2-5	CATSRDLPRGETQYF	TGTGCCACCAGCAGAGATTTGCCTCGCGGGGAGACCCAGTACTTC
TRBD1	-	TRBV6-5	TRBJ1-2	CASSYSAGGYYGYTF	TGTGCCAGCAGTTACTCCGCAGGGGGCTACTATGGCTACACCTTC
-	-	TRBV6-5	TRBJ2-3	CASSYGHPGRQYF	TGTGCCAGCAGTTACGGGCACCCCGGGAGGCAGTATTTT
-	-	TRBV5-4	TRBJ2-3	CASSLEPGSAQYF	TGTGCCAGCAGCTTGGAGCCAGGTTCGGCGCAGTATTTT
TRBD2	-	TRBV4-3	TRBJ2-7	CASSQATYGRWYEQYF	TGCGCCAGCAGCCAAGCCACATACGGGAGGTGGTACGAGCAGTACTTC
-	-	TRBV13	TRBJ1-2	CASTTGEYGYTF	TGTGCCAGCACCACCGGGGAGTATGGCTACACCTTC
-	-	TRBV2	TRBJ2-4	CASLWRNGTRNIQYF	TGTGCCAGCCTTTGGAGAAATGGGACACGAAACATTCAGTACTTC
-	-	TRBV6-5	TRBJ1-5	CASSPRPGVRPQHF	TGTGCCAGCAGTCCTAGACCCGGAGTGAGGCCCCAGCATTTT
-	once	TRBV29-1	TRBJ2-5	CSVENFEEGRVKETQYF	TGCAGCGTTGAAAATTTTGAGGAGGGCAGGGTGAAGGAGACCCAGTACTTC
TRBD1	-	TRBV10-1	TRBJ2-7	CASSESGTGFYEQYF	TGCGCCAGCAGTGAGTCCGGGACAGGGTTCTACGAGCAGTACTTC
TRBD2	-	TRBV28	TRBJ2-1	CASSLLGLAGEQFF	TGTGCCAGCAGTTTATTAGGGCTAGCGGGGGAGCAGTTCTTC
-	-	TRBV5-5	TRBJ2-2	CASSPRVGFNTGELFF	TGTGCCAGCAGCCCCCGGGTGGGTTTCAACACCGGGGAGCTGTTTTTT
TRBD2	-	TRBV6-4	TRBJ2-3	CASSVAGSTDTQYF	TGTGCCAGCAGTGTAGCGGGTAGCACAGATACGCAGTATTTT
-	-	TRBV11-2	TRBJ1-3	CASSPHRAGNTIYF	TGTGCCAGCAGCCCCCATCGAGCTGGAAACACCATATATTTT
-	-	TRBV4-1	TRBJ2-6	CASSQEGSSGANVLTF	TGCGCCAGCAGCCAAGAAGGGAGCTCTGGGGCCAACGTCCTGACTTTC
TRBD2	-	TRBV14	TRBJ2-3	CASSQDLAGPSTDTQYF	TGTGCCAGCAGCCAAGACCTAGCGGGTCCTAGCACAGATACGCAGTATTTT
-	-	TRBV23-1	TRBJ1-2	CASRQGYGYTF	TGCGCCAGCAGACAGGGCTATGGCTACACCTTC
-	-	TRBV6-5	TRBJ1-1	CASSYSLGGTEAFF	TGTGCCAGCAGTTACTCCCTGGGAGGGACTGAAGCTTTCTTT
-	-	TRBV19	TRBJ1-4	CASSIPGPVKEKLFF	TGTGCCAGTAGTATCCCGGGTCCTGTGAAGGAAAAACTGTTTTTT
-	-	TRBV19	TRBJ2-5	CASSIDRDQETQYF	TGTGCCAGTAGTATAGACAGGGACCAAGAGACCCAGTACTTC
TRBD1	-	TRBV4-1	TRBJ2-7	CASSPGQGPRQYF	TGCGCCAGCAGCCCTGGACAGGGCCCGAGGCAGTACTTC
TRBD1	-	TRBV27	TRBJ1-2	CASSRTGDFYGYTF	TGTGCCAGCAGCAGGACAGGGGACTTCTATGGCTACACCTTC
TRBD1	once	TRBV27	TRBJ1-6	CASSADVLWDREGSPLHF	TGTGCCAGCAGCGCTGACGTGCTTTGGGACAGGGAAGGCTCACCCCTCCACTTT
TRBD1	-	TRBV10-3	TRBJ1-5	CAPHRGPHQPQHF	TGTGCCCCCCACAGGGGCCCGCATCAGCCCCAGCATTTT
TRBD1	-	TRBV6-5	TRBJ1-3	CASSRTGRRGNTIYF	TGTGCCAGCAGCCGGACAGGGCGGCGTGGAAACACCATATATTTT
TRBD1	-	TRBV6-6	TRBJ1-5	CASSYDRTGFGQPQHF	TGTGCCAGCAGTTACGACCGGACAGGGTTCGGTCAGCCCCAGCATTTT
-	-	TRBV19	TRBJ2-7	CASSIVDSPYEQYF	TGTGCCAGTAGTATAGTGGACAGCCCCTACGAGCAGTACTTC
-	-	TRBV5-1	TRBJ2-1	CASSSEGDSYNEQFF	TGCGCCAGCAGCTCCGAGGGGGACTCCTACAATGAGCAGTTCTTC
-	-	TRBV6-6	TRBJ2-7	CASSYSLSYEQYF	TGTGCCAGCAGTTACTCACTCTCCTACGAGCAGTACTTC
TRBD1	-	TRBV11-3	TRBJ2-2	CASSSRTGYQNTGELFF	TGTGCCAGCAGCTCGCGGACAGGGTATCAAAACACCGGGGAGCTGTTTTTT
TRBD2	-	TRBV28	TRBJ2-7	CASSSPRLAGGPHEQYF	TGTGCCAGCAGCTCTCCCCGACTAGCGGGGGGGCCCCACGAGCAGTACTTC
TRBD2	few	TRBV6-4	TRBJ2-1	CASSDSGLAGYNEQFF	TGTGCCAGCAGTGACTCGGGACTAGCGGGGTACAATGAGCAGTTCTTC
TRBD1	-	TRBV13	TRBJ1-3	CASSYELGQGDGNTIYF	TGTGCCAGCAGCTACGAATTAGGACAGGGAGATGGAAACACCATATATTTT
-	-	TRBV19	TRBJ1-1	CASSLFRGALTEAFF	TGTGCCAGTAGCCTCTTCCGGGGGGCATTAACTGAAGCTTTCTTT